The clone carrying this T cell receptor (beta chain) was seen only a few times. The data stem from a study of molecular identifiers for immune sequencing clone quantification. The wider study: In the replicates, RNA derived from roughly 20,000 or 100,000 naive CD8 cells was divided into five parts, and four were sequenced.

Based on a CD8+CD4-CCR7+CD45RA+ profile, naive CD8 T cells were sorted. Previously described methods and listed TCR primers produced bulk TCR libraries. TCRdb recomputed calls from the PCR reads with MiXCR, one row per CDR3 protein. The sample has some 680,000 distinct CDR3 sequences; 25% are singletons. V lost 3 bases, J lost 4 bases, and 15 bases lay in between. CDR3 length equals 15 residues. Germline CDR1 is SGDLS and CDR2 is YYNGEE. The specimen was naive CD8+ T cells from blood, with Jurkat cell RNA spiked in. Subset given: FACS-sorted CD8+CD4-CCR7+CD45RA+ naive T cells. This TCR came from a human donor in good health. Some libraries in this study had Jurkat cell RNA spiked in. The chain employs TRBV9 and TRBJ2-3, with D possibly matching TRBD1 (5 bases). The CDR3 DNA follows: TGTGCCAGCAGCGGTGGGGCCGTGTTCCCAGATACGCAGTATTTT. This translates into CASSGGAVFPDTQYF.